The 22 T cell receptor beta chains below all came from one sample that was sequenced in a study of T cell repertoires in cytomegalovirus infection. The antigens these receptors bind are not known. MiXCR, applied by TCRdb to the reads, yields one record per CDR3 protein. The data contain about a million distinct CDR3 sequences, roughly 30% of them singletons. Sequencing used cultured CD8+ T cells from PBMCs, obtained from culture after CMV antigen stimulation. The source of these receptors is a human donor in good health (CMV status not recorded). Some clones in this sample may be carry-over from other donors' samples.

A few counts support this clonotype. J is TRBJ2-7 and V is TRBV2; TRBD1 matches 8 bases. Looked up from germline, CDR1 is SNHLY and CDR2 is FYNNEI. The CDR3 contains 15 residues. V trimming: 8 bases; J trimming: 2 bases; junction bases outside the gene matches: 11. The CDR3 DNA reads as TGTGCCAGCCTTTGCCCGACGACAGGGGCCTACGAGCAGTACGTC. Its protein is CASLCPTTGAYEQYV.

This chain connects TRBV6-1 to TRBJ1-5; D unresolved. The CDR3 covers 15 residues. Trimming took off 6 bases at V and 2 bases at J, with 14 bases between the two ends. The V gene's germline CDR1 is MNHNS and CDR2 SASEGT. The CDR3 DNA reads TGTGCCAGCAGCGGTCGGGCGGGAGGCAATCAGCCCCAGCATTTT. This encodes CASSGRAGGNQPQHF.

J is TRBJ2-1 and V is TRBV20-1; D ambiguous. The V gene lost 5 bases and the J gene lost 7 bases, with 15 bases spanning the gap. The CDR3 is 13 residues long. Germline CDR1 reads DFQATT; CDR2 reads SNEGSKA (reference sequence). As DNA, the CDR3 is TGCAGTGCTTCATCAACATACGGGAATGAGCAGTTCTTC. The encoded protein is CSASSTYGNEQFF.

The chain uses TRBV27 and TRBJ2-3; 11 bases fit TRBD2. The germline gives CDR1 MNHEY, CDR2 SMNVEV (reference sequence). J gave up 0 bases and V 6 bases, and 11 bases lay outside the gene matches. The CDR3 extends over 18 amino acids. DNA of the CDR3: TGTGCCAGCAGCCTCACTAGCGGGGGCATAGTCAGCACAGATACGCAGTATTTT. Its protein is CASSLTSGGIVSTDTQYF.

This clonotype appeared a single time. The chain recombines TRBV15 with TRBJ2-2; a possible D gene is TRBD2 (5 bases). Trimming stripped 0 bases from V and 7 bases from J, with 12 bases between. This CDR3 is 15 amino acids long. Germline V gives CDR1 LNHNV, CDR2 YYDKDF (reference sequence). The chain's CDR3 is CATSRDRNGIGELFF. In DNA form, the CDR3 reads TGTGCCACCAGCAGAGATAGGAACGGGATCGGGGAGCTGTTTTTT.

This clonotype has at least ten counts. V usage is TRBV7-2 and J usage is TRBJ2-2; D not resolved. There are 15 residues in the CDR3. CDR1 is SGHTA, CDR2 FQGNSA, per germline. V lost 0 bases to trimming and J lost 1 base, with 6 bases between them. The CDR3 here is CASSLAGMNTGELFF. In DNA form, the CDR3 reads TGTGCCAGCAGCTTAGCAGGAATGAACACCGGGGAGCTGTTTTTT.

The chain links TRBV2 to TRBJ2-7, with TRBD1 matching 7 bases. Per the germline V gene, CDR1 is SNHLY and CDR2 is FYNNEI. This CDR3 has 15 residues. V was pared by 3 bases and J by 2 bases, with 7 bases of the junction left unmatched. CDR3: CASSEVDRVTYEQYF. For the CDR3, the DNA is TGTGCCAGCAGTGAGGTTGACAGGGTAACCTACGAGCAGTACTTC.

This clonotype has at least ten counts. The chain uses TRBV19 and TRBJ2-1, with a weak D call TRBD2 (6 bases). Germline V gives CDR1 LNHDA, CDR2 SQIVND (reference sequence). The CDR3 has 15 residues. Trimming removed 6 bases at V and 0 bases at J, with 12 bases between. The CDR3 coding sequence is TGTGCCAGTAGGTGGGCGGGGAGCTCCTACAATGAGCAGTTCTTC. Its protein is CASRWAGSSYNEQFF.

The chain couples TRBV6-5 to TRBJ1-1; D possibly corresponds to TRBD1 (6 bases). The CDR3 totals 14 residues. Germline V gives CDR1 MNHEY, CDR2 SVGAGI. V was pared by 0 bases and J by 3 bases, with 8 bases between. The CDR3 region has the DNA TGTGCCAGCAGTTACTCGGAGGGGGACACTGAAGCTTTCTTT. This codes for CASSYSEGDTEAFF.

About this clonotype: A much larger clonotype is one base distant, so this may be a read error. The chain couples TRBV7-8 to TRBJ1-1, with TRBD1 matching over 7 bases. This CDR3 contains 16 residues. Germline V gene sequence: CDR1 SGHVS, CDR2 FQNEAQ. The CDR3 here is CANSLAVGTVNTEAFF. DNA for the CDR3: TGTGCCAACAGCTTAGCAGTCGGGACAGTGAACACTGAAGCTTTCTTT.

The V and J genes are TRBV7-6 and TRBJ2-7, with 9 bases that match TRBD2. CDR1 and CDR2 (germline): SGHVS, FNYEAQ. V gave up 7 bases and J gave up 4 bases; unmatched junction bases: 11. CDR3 length: 15 residues. The CDR3 sequence is CASTQGRTSDYEQYF. The CDR3 region has the DNA TGTGCCAGCACCCAAGGGAGGACTAGCGATTACGAGCAGTACTTC.

The rearrangement links TRBV6-6 to TRBJ2-1; D uncertain. Trimming left V 2 bases short and J 5 bases short, with 7 bases between. Germline assignment: CDR1 MNHNY and CDR2 SVGAGI (reference sequence). The CDR3 consists of 13 residues. CDR3 region: CASSYGRHNEQFF. The CDR3, as DNA: TGTGCCAGCAGTTACGGGCGACACAATGAGCAGTTCTTC.

The genes are TRBV25-1 and TRBJ1-4; D call uncertain. Deletions cut 3 bases from V and 6 bases from J, with 11 bases between. The germline V gene has CDR1 MGHDK and CDR2 SYGVNS. The CDR3 consists of 14 residues. CDR3: CASSDRVGHEKLFF. The DNA of the CDR3 is TGTGCCAGCAGTGATAGGGTCGGGCATGAAAAACTGTTTTTT.

This clonotype has only a few counts. The DNA for the CDR3 is TGTGCCAGCAGGGCAGGGGGTCAGCCCCAGCATTTT. Its translation: CASRAGGQPQHF. The chain is built from TRBV6-6 and TRBJ1-5, with 7 bases that match TRBD1. CDR1 and CDR2 (germline): MNHNY, SVGAGI (reference sequence). The CDR3 sequence is 12 residues long. The ends lost 6 bases at V and 6 bases at J; junction bases unmatched: 2.

This clonotype was detected a few times. The chain joins TRBV6-1 to TRBJ1-5; D call uncertain. V shed 5 bases and J shed 2 bases, with 13 bases lying between them. The CDR3 loop spans 15 amino acids. Per the germline V gene, CDR1 is MNHNS and CDR2 is SASEGT. Here the CDR3 reads CASSLQSRGNQPQHF. The CDR3 DNA follows: TGTGCCAGCAGTTTACAGAGTCGAGGCAATCAGCCCCAGCATTTT.

This clonotype has ten or more counts. The chain joins TRBV7-8 to TRBJ2-7; D gene unclear. With 2 bases removed from V and 2 bases from J, the gap between germline ends came to 13 bases. Germline V gene lookup returns CDR1 SGHVS and CDR2 FQNEAQ. This CDR3 is 15 amino acids long. The CDR3 DNA follows: TGTGCCAGCAGCTTAAACCCGTCAAGGGCCTACGAGCAGTACTTC. Protein product: CASSLNPSRAYEQYF.

Worth noting for this clonotype: A much larger clone differs by one base, so this may be a read error. The V and J genes are TRBV7-6 and TRBJ2-7; D unclear. This CDR3 has 13 residues. Germline V gene data show CDR1 as SGHVS and CDR2 as FNYEAQ. Trimming removed 4 bases at V and 2 bases at J, with 9 bases between. CDR3 residues: CASSSDYPYEQYV. The CDR3 bases are TGTGCCAGCAGCTCGGATTACCCCTACGAGCAGTACGTC.

J is TRBJ2-7 and V is TRBV7-8; D possibly corresponds to TRBD1 (6 bases). This CDR3 comprises 16 residues. Trimming removed 8 bases from V and 4 bases from J, with 24 bases in between. Germline CDR1 is SGHVS and CDR2 is FQNEAQ. This CDR3 reads CASHSTPGHNGYEQYF. The CDR3 nucleotides read TGTGCCAGCCACTCGACCCCGGGACATAACGGTTACGAGCAGTACTTC.

This clonotype has just a few counts. This chain links TRBV7-9 with TRBJ1-1; a possible D gene is TRBD1 (5 bases). CDR1 and CDR2 (germline): SEHNR, FQNEAQ (reference sequence). The CDR3 sequence is 16 residues long. V was clipped by 3 bases and J by 0 bases, with 14 bases between them. This CDR3 is CASSFILDRVNTEAFF. CDR3 coding DNA: TGTGCCAGCAGCTTTATCCTTGACAGAGTGAACACTGAAGCTTTCTTT.

The V gene is TRBV19, the J gene TRBJ2-1; D possibly corresponds to TRBD2 (6 bases). Germline V gene data show CDR1 as LNHDA and CDR2 as SQIVND (reference sequence). V was trimmed by 6 bases and J by 9 bases, leaving 24 bases between them. The CDR3 contains 16 residues. CDR3 in amino acids: CASSPPSVSGRGEQFF. DNA for the CDR3: TGTGCCAGTAGCCCTCCGTCGGTGAGTGGGCGGGGTGAGCAGTTCTTC.

This clonotype occurred many times. The chain joins TRBV12-3 or TRBV12-4 to TRBJ2-2; D possibly corresponds to TRBD2 (5 bases). The CDR3 covers 18 residues. Trimming took off 2 bases at V and 6 bases at J, with 22 bases between the two ends. The CDR3 nucleotides are TGTGCCAGCAGTTTATGGGGAGAGAGGAACCTCCGCGCCGGGGAGCTGTTTTTT. The encoded protein is CASSLWGERNLRAGELFF.

At least ten counts were recorded for this clonotype. V gene TRBV7-3 combines with J gene TRBJ1-1; 7 nucleotides match TRBD1. The CDR3 consists of 14 residues. Germline V gene data show CDR1 as SGHTA and CDR2 as FQGTGA. J was trimmed by 1 base and V by 3 bases; bases with no gene match: 2. CDR3 sequence: CASSLTGQNTEAFF. The CDR3, as DNA: TGTGCCAGCAGCTTGACAGGGCAGAACACTGAAGCTTTCTTT.